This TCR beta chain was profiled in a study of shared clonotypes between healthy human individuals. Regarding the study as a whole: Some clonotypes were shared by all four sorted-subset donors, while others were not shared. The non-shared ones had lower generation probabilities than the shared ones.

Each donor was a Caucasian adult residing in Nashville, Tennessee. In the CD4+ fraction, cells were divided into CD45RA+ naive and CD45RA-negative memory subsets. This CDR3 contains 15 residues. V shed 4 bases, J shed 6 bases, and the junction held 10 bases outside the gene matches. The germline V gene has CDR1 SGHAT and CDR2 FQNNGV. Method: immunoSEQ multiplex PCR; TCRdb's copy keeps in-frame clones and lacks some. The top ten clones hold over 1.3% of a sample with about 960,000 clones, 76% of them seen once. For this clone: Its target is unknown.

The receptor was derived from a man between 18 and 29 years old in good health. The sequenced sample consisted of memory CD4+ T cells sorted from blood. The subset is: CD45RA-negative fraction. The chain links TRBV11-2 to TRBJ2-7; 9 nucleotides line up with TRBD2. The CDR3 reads CASSSQSGGGGEQYF. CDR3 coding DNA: TGTGCCAGCAGCTCCCAGTCTGGCGGGGGGGGCGAGCAGTACTTC.